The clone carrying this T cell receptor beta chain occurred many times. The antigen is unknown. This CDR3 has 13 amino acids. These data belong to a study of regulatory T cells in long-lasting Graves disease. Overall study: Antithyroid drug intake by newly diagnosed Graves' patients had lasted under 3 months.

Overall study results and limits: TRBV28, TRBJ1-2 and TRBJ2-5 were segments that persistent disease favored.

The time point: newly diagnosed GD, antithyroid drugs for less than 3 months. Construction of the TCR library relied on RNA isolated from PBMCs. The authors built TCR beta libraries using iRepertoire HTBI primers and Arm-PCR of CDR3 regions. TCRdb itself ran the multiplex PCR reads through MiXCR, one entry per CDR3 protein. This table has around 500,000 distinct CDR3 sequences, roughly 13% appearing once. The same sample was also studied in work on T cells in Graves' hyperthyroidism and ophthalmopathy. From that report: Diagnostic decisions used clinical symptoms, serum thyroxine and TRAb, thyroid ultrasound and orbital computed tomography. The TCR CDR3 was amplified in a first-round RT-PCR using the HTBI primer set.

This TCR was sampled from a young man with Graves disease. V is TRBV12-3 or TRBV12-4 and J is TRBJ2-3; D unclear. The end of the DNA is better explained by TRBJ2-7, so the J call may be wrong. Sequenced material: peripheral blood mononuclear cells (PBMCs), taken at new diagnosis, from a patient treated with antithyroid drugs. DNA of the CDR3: TGTGCCAGCAGTTTCAAAGCAGATTACGAGCAGTACTTC. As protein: CASSFKADYEQYF.